Listed here are 9 T cell receptor beta chains from one sample, sequenced in a study of identical twins. MiXCR was run by TCRdb on the 5' RACE reads, yielding one entry per CDR3 protein. The sample contains about 520,000 distinct CDR3 sequences, under 25% of which appear only once. These data were also reused for a study on T cells expressing NK-cell markers.

The sequenced material came from CD4+ T cells sorted from blood. All receptors come from a young woman in good health.

This clonotype appeared many times. The rearrangement links TRBV20-1 to TRBJ1-5; D uncertain. Trimming took 3 bases from V and 7 from J, leaving 10 bases between them. The CDR3 is 12 amino acids. Germline CDR1 reads DFQATT; CDR2 reads SNEGSKA (reference sequence). The CDR3 is CSASSGSQPQHF. CDR3 DNA sequence: TGCAGTGCTAGTAGTGGGTCGCAGCCCCAGCATTTT.

This clonotype was seen repeatedly, ten times or more. The CDR3 loop is CASSFRGHTDYGYTF. CDR3 coding DNA: TGTGCCAGCAGCTTCCGAGGACATACAGACTATGGCTACACCTTC. The V gene is TRBV5-6, the J gene TRBJ1-2; D perhaps matches TRBD1 (5 bases). The CDR3 has 15 amino acids. Germline CDR1 reads SGHDT; CDR2 reads YYEEEE. The V end was cut by 2 bases, the J end by 3 bases, with 14 bases between.

This clonotype has just a few counts. The chain employs TRBV30 and TRBJ2-1; TRBD1 might be the D (5 bases). Germline values: CDR1 GTSNPN, CDR2 SVGIG (reference sequence). The length of the CDR3 is 15 residues. Trimming cost V 4 bases and J 4 bases, with 17 bases left between them. The CDR3 DNA is TGTGCCTGGACTGACACCCAAGGGGTTTACAATGAGCAGTTCTTC. Translated, it gives CAWTDTQGVYNEQFF.

This clonotype came up a few times. This chain joins TRBV29-1 and TRBJ2-1; 8 bases line up with TRBD1. The CDR3 loop spans 12 amino acids. In germline, CDR1 is SQVTM, CDR2 ANQGSEA. Trimming cost V 7 bases and J 7 bases; bases outside gene matches: 6. The CDR3 DNA reads TGCAGCGGTCACAGGGGGAGGAATGAGCAGTTCTTC. This sequence encodes CSGHRGRNEQFF.

The chain uses TRBV15 and TRBJ2-7; unclear D gene. In germline, CDR1 is LNHNV, CDR2 YYDKDF (reference sequence). V lost 8 bases and J lost 3, with 11 bases in between. This CDR3 has 12 amino acids. In nucleotides, the CDR3 is TGTGCCACCGGTTCGACTGTCTACGAGCAGTACTTC. It is translated as CATGSTVYEQYF.

The sample holds a few counts of this clonotype. The chain is built from TRBV6-5 and TRBJ2-3; possible D gene TRBD2, 6 bases. Deletions cut 3 bases from V and 4 bases from J, with 11 bases between. The CDR3 loop spans 14 amino acids. Germline V gives CDR1 MNHEY, CDR2 SVGAGI. CDR3: CASSYGRGADTQYF. The CDR3 nucleotides are TGTGCCAGCAGTTATGGGCGGGGCGCAGATACGCAGTATTTT.

The rearrangement uses TRBV6-1 and TRBJ1-2; 7 bases match TRBD1. Germline-derived CDR1 and CDR2 are MNHNS and SASEGT. With V trimmed by 4 bases and J by 8 bases, 7 bases remained unmatched. This CDR3 comprises 13 residues. The CDR3 region is CASSALDRAGYTF. CDR3 bases: TGTGCCAGCAGTGCCCTCGACAGGGCGGGCTACACCTTC.

V and J are TRBV5-1 and TRBJ2-7; D not certain. Germline V gene data show CDR1 as SGHRS and CDR2 as YFSETQ. Trimming cost V 4 bases and J 2 bases, with 10 bases left between them. The CDR3 length is 13 residues. The CDR3 protein is CASSVSTAYEQYF. DNA for the CDR3: TGCGCCAGCAGCGTTTCTACCGCCTACGAGCAGTACTTC.

In its sample, this clonotype was seen a few times. The rearrangement joins TRBV5-5 to TRBJ2-2; 8 bases match TRBD1. CDR3 length: 15 residues. J gave up 5 bases and V 5 bases, and 8 bases lay outside the gene matches. Germline V gene data show CDR1 as SGHKS and CDR2 as YYEKEE (reference sequence). In DNA, the CDR3 is TGTGCCAGCAGTCCGGACAGGGTTAGGACCGGGGAGCTGTTTTTT. This translates into CASSPDRVRTGELFF.